This T cell receptor (beta chain) was captured in a study of cytotoxic CD8 clonotypes in ibrutinib-treated CLL. About the study: Complete response was seen in 2 patients and partial in some 24; around twelve progressed and around 14 stayed remitted after a median roughly 70 months. Once treatment had gone on for a median of 12 months, range 6 to 36, response samples were drawn. Study-wide findings and caveats: Clonality correlated strongly with circulating CD8+ T cells and exceeded age-matched healthy donors at baseline. Contraction or stability on treatment characterized the public clonotypes, which were uncommon.

On this clone: The antigen is undetermined.

This CDR3 comprises 12 residues. Trimming shortened V by 1 base and J by 7 bases, and 8 bases separated the two germline ends. From germline, CDR1 is SGHKS and CDR2 YYEKEE (reference sequence). The data were produced by immunoSEQ multiplex PCR, yet TCRdb's version contains in-frame clones alone and is incomplete. Of approximately 120,000 clones in the sample, approximately 81% are singletons; the top ten hold about 3.5%. The chain employs TRBV5-5 and TRBJ1-2; D is undetermined. This TCR came from a human donor with chronic lymphocytic leukemia. The specimen comprised PBMCs, sampled after 24 months of ibrutinib treatment. The CDR3 here is CASSLMTGGYTF. The DNA for the CDR3 is TGTGCCAGCAGCTTGATGACGGGTGGCTACACCTTC.